This TCR beta chain is drawn from a study of blood T cell repertoires in COVID-19. Study-level information: The study drew acute and convalescent COVID-19 samples from the United States, Italy and Spain. In each case, the material was cDNA or gDNA derived from T cells, B-cell-depleted T cells, or PBMCs.

TCRdb keeps only in-frame clones here, not all; method: immunoSEQ multiplex PCR. The sample yields 150,000 to 160,000 clones, 70% to 90% seen once. V was clipped by 8 bases and J by 4 bases; unmatched bases: 14. The CDR3 consists of 16 residues. Germline V CDR1 and CDR2: SQVTM, ANQGSEA. The receptor's source is a woman in her 70s with acute or convalescent COVID-19. The sequencing input was peripheral blood. The rearrangement links TRBV29-1 to TRBJ2-5, with 12 bases fitting TRBD1. In nucleotides, the CDR3 is TGCAGCACCACCGGGACAGGGGGCAAAAGGAGAGAGACCCAGTACTTC. This codes for CSTTGTGGKRRETQYF.